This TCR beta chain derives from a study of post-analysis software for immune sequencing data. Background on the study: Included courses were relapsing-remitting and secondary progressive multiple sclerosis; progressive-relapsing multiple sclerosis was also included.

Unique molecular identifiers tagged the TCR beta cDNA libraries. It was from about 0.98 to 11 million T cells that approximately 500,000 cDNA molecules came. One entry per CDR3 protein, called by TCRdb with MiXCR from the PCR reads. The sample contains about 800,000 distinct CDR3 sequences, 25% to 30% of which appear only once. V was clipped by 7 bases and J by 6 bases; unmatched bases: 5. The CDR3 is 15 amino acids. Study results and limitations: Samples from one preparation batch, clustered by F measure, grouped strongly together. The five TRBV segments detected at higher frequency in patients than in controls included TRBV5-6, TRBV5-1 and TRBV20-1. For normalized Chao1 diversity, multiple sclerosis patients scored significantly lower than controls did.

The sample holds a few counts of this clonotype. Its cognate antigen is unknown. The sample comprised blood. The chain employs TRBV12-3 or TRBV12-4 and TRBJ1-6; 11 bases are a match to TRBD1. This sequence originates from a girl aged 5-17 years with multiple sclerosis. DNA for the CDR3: TGTGCCAGCACCGGGACAGGGGGTAGTAATTCACCCCTCCACTTT. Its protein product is CASTGTGGSNSPLHF.